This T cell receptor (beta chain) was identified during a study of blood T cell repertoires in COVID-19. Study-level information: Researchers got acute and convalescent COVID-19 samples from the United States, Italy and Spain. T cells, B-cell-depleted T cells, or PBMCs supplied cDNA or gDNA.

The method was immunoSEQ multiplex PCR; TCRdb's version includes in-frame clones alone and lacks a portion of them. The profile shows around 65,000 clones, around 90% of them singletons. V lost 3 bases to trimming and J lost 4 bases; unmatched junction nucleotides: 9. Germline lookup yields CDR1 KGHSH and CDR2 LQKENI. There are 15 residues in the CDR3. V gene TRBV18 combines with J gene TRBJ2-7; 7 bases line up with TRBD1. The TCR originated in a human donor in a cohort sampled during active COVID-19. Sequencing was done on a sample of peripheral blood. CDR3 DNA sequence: TGTGCCAGCTCACCCTCCACAGGGGTTATATACGAGCAGTACTTC. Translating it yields CASSPSTGVIYEQYF. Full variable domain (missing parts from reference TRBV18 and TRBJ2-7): NAGVMQNPRHLVRRRGQEARLRCSPMKGHSHVYWYRQLPEEGLKFMVYLQKENIIDESGMPKERFSAEFPKEGPSILRIQQVVRGDSAAYFCASSPSTGVIYEQYFGPGTRLTVT.